This TCR beta chain stems from a study of blood T cells in healthy people across ages. Combining a sample-barcoded 5' primer with a J-beta primer mix, a second PCR ran for roughly 6 to 12 cycles. TCRdb called the 5' RACE reads again in MiXCR, with one record for every CDR3 protein. Of 1.5 million to 2 million distinct CDR3 sequences detected, 28% appear once; the ten largest clones hold roughly 8.2%. The germline CDR1 and CDR2 sequences are MGHRA and YSYEKL. The CDR3 length is 16 residues. The ends lost 1 base at V and 6 bases at J; junction bases unmatched: 5. In its sample, this clonotype was seen many times.

The sequence was obtained from a woman aged 30 to 39 in good health. The V call is TRBV4-1, the J call TRBJ2-1; 11 bases are a match to TRBD2. The sequenced sample was blood. CDR3 amino acids: CASSQGGLAGGNEQFF. The DNA for the CDR3 is TGCGCCAGCAGCCAAGGTGGGCTAGCGGGAGGCAATGAGCAGTTCTTC.